The present T cell receptor (beta chain) was sequenced within a study of blood T cell dynamics during melanoma immunotherapy (dated by TCRdb to the early 2020s). In terms of the full investigation: All patients had metastatic melanoma and were given first-line pembrolizumab or nivolumab plus ipilimumab as standard of care in the United Kingdom. The training cohort consisted of consecutive patients, while an additional independent group of patients from the same centre was pooled to form an external validation set. Peripheral T cell receptor repertoires of metastatic melanoma patients were profiled before and after one cycle of checkpoint inhibitor therapy to find early correlates of response. The investigation overall reported the following: The relatively small sample size was recognized as a factor that could limit how well the results generalize. The study was unable to establish whether the T cell clones driving the repertoire changes were melanoma-specific or instead reflected general immune activation. Unlike progressors, patients who went on to achieve disease control showed a bifurcated reorganization of the PBMC repertoire at W3, with either increased clonality or increased diversity.

According to the study, the label for this sample's time point signals: week 3, after first cycle of checkpoint inhibitor. Blood was sampled before treatment (T0) and at week 3 (W3), after the first cycle of checkpoint blockade. Except for a couple of patients with rapid clinical progression, response was assessed 12 weeks after the first infusion by RECIST 1.1; disease control meant complete response, partial response or stable disease. Patients with prior systemic cancer treatment, concomitant immunosuppressant therapy or synchronous other active malignancies were excluded. TCR beta was sequenced in both bulk PBMC and plasma cell-free DNA in order to track circulating cells as well as T cell turnover. Lymphoprep and SepMate tubes were used to isolate PBMC from blood, and red cell lysis was then performed. QIAamp DNA Blood Mini kits were used to extract DNA from PBMC and sorted T cell subsets.

Every bulk PBMC sample was loaded with the same fixed amount of around 330 ng of DNA. TCR beta CDR3 sequences were amplified from genomic DNA with the immunoSEQ TCRb Assay kit following manufacturer instructions. The KAPA Library Quantification Kit for Illumina platforms was used to quantify pooled libraries by qPCR. Sequencing of the pooled libraries was done on an Illumina NextSeq 500, with clustering at roughly 0.55-1.2 pM. The paper's processing steps were these. TCR data were analyzed using immunoSEQ ANALYZER and the R LymphoSeq package. A rearrangement efficiency score was calculated as productive divided by the sum of productive and non-productive CDR3 sequences. Within each patient, timepoints were compared pairwise for clonality, measured with the Gini coefficient, and for diversity, measured with the Renyi index at alpha=1. Clonal relatedness used an edit distance of 3, and repertoire similarity used the Bhattacharyya coefficient, both computed in LymphoSeq. To classify response, a linear discriminant analysis based on week-3 changes in clonality and diversity was built using the R MASS and caret packages. This immuneACCESS table, as held by TCRdb, lists in-frame sequences with V and J called but not all clones. Of the missing ones, under half trace to an unresolved V gene in checked studies; the others have no known cause. V, J and clone size were drawn from that table, and D and trimming were deduced from the DNA. The sample includes 25,000 to 30,000 clones, with 65% to 85% observed a single time. About a tenth of the sample is taken by the ten largest.

Regarding this clone: What this receptor recognizes is not known. Per-nucleotide qualities are absent, and no much larger clonotype sits a single base away.

The germline V gene encodes CDR1 WSHSY and CDR2 SAAADI. There are 15 amino acids in the CDR3, from cysteine to phenylalanine inclusive. CDR3 DNA is the only sequence kept; it has 45 bases, read in frame from the first base. Trimming removed 8 bases from V and 7 bases from J; the gene matches leave 5 bases unexplained. This clonotype was obtained from a human donor with melanoma. The material sequenced was blood, taken from a patient treated with checkpoint blockade. This sequence uses TRBV10-2 and TRBJ2-1, and 16 junction bases match TRBD2. The CDR3 loop reads CASRGLAGGGNEQFF. The base sequence is TGCGCCAGCCGGGGACTAGCGGGAGGGGGGAATGAGCAGTTCTTC.